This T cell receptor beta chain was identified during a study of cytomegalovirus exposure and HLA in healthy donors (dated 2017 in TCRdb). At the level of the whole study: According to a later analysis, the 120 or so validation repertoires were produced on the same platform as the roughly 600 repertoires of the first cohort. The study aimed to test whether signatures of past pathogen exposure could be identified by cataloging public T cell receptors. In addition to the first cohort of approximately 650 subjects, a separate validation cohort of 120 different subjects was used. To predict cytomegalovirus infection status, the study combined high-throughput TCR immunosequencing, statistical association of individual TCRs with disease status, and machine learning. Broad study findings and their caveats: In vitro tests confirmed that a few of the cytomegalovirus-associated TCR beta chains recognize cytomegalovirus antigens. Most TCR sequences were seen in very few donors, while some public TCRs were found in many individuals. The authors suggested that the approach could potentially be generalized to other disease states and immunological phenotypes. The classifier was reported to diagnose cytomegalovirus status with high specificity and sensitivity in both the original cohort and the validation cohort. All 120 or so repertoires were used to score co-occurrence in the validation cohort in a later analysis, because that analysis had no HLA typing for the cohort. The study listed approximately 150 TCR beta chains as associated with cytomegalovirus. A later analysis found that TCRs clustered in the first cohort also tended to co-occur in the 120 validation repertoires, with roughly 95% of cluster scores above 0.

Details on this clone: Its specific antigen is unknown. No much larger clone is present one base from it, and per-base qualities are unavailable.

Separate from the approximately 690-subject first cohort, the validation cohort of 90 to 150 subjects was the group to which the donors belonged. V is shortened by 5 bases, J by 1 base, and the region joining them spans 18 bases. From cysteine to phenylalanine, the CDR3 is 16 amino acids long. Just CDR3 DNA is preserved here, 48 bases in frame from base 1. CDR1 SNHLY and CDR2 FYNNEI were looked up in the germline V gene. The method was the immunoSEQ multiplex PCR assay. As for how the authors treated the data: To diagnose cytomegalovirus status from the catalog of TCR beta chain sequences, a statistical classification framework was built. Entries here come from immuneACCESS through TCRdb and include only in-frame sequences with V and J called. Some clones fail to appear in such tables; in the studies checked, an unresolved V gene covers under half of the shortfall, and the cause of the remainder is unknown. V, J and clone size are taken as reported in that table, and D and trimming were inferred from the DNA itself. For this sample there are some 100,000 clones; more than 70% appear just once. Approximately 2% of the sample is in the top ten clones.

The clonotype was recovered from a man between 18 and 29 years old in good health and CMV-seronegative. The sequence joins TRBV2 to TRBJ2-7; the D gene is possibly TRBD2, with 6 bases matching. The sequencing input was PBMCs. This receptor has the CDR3 CASSPTNREVSYEQYF. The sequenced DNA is TGTGCCAGCAGTCCAACTAATAGGGAGGTGTCCTACGAGCAGTACTTC.